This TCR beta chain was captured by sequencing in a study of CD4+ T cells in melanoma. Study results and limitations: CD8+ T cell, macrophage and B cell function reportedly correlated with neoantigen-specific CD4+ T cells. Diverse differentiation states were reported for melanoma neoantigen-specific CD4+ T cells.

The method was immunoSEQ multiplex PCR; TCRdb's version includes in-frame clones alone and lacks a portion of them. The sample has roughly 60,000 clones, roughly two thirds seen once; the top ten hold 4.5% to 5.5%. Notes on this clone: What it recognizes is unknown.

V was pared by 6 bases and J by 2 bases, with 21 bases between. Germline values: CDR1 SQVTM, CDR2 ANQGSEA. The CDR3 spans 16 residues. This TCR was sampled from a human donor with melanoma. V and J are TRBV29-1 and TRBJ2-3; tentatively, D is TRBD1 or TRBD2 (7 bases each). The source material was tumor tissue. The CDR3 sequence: CSVDRDVRGNTDTQYF. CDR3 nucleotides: TGCAGCGTCGACAGGGACGTGCGGGGGAACACAGATACGCAGTATTTT.